Each of the 26 T cell receptor beta chains below was sequenced from the same sample in a study of T cell repertoires in cytomegalovirus infection. Antigens of these TCRs are unknown. TCRdb itself ran the reads through MiXCR, one entry per CDR3 protein. Among around 800,000 distinct CDR3 sequences listed, about 33% were seen once. The sample in question was cultured CD8+ T cells from PBMCs, obtained from culture after CMV antigen stimulation. These receptor sequences come from a human donor in good health (CMV status not recorded). Some clones in this sample may be carry-over from other donors' samples.

This clonotype has ten or more counts. The CDR3 DNA reads as TGTGCCAGCAGTTACTCAGCCGGGTCCACAGATACGCAGTATTTT. Encoded protein: CASSYSAGSTDTQYF. V usage is TRBV6-6 and J usage is TRBJ2-3; D is undetermined. Deletions cut 0 bases from V and 2 bases from J, with 9 bases between. This CDR3 contains 15 residues. CDR1 MNHNY and CDR2 SVGAGI come from the germline V gene (reference sequence).

This clonotype has a count of ten or more. The chain links TRBV6-5 to TRBJ2-1, with D perhaps TRBD1 or TRBD2 (5 bases each). The CDR3 loop spans 12 amino acids. Trimming pared 6 bases from V and 7 bases from J, leaving 10 bases between. Germline V gene sequence: CDR1 MNHEY, CDR2 SVGAGI. The chain's CDR3 is CASSSGQNEQFF. In nucleotides, the CDR3 is TGTGCCAGCAGCAGCGGACAAAATGAGCAGTTCTTC.

This clonotype came up a few times. The chain is built from TRBV7-6 and TRBJ1-2; TRBD1 matches 9 bases. Germline values: CDR1 SGHVS, CDR2 FNYEAQ. There are 15 residues in the CDR3. V trimming: 6 bases; J trimming: 6 bases; junction bases outside the gene matches: 11. CDR3 nucleotides: TGTGCCAGCAGTTCTTATCGGACAGGGGCTGATGGCTACACCTTC. It specifies CASSSYRTGADGYTF.

The chain recombines TRBV2 with TRBJ2-1; TRBD2 matches at 8 bases. Unmatched junction bases numbered 3, after V lost 11 bases and J lost 9 bases. This CDR3 has 10 amino acids. CDR1 is SNHLY, CDR2 FYNNEI, per germline. CDR3: CAAGGVEQFF. Here the CDR3 DNA reads TGTGCCGCGGGGGGCGTTGAGCAGTTCTTC.

V and J are TRBV5-1 and TRBJ2-1; the D gene is possibly TRBD2 (6 bases). Germline-derived CDR1 and CDR2 are SGHRS and YFSETQ. The CDR3 contains 15 residues. V dropped 4 bases and J dropped 4 bases, with 15 bases sitting between them. Written as DNA, the CDR3 is TGCGCCAGCAGCGCTCCAGGGACTCTATACAATGAGCAGTTCTTC. The encoded protein is CASSAPGTLYNEQFF.

This clonotype was seen a few times. This chain joins TRBV10-3 and TRBJ2-6; 11 nucleotides match TRBD1. Germline V gives CDR1 ENHRY, CDR2 SYGVKD. J lost 2 bases, V lost 1 base, and 4 bases had no gene match. The CDR3 runs to 18 residues. CDR3 protein: CAISEWDRGSPGANVLTF. The DNA of the CDR3 is TGTGCCATCAGTGAGTGGGACAGGGGGTCCCCTGGGGCCAACGTCCTGACTTTC.

This clonotype was seen only a few times. The chain employs TRBV29-1 and TRBJ2-1, with D possibly called TRBD1 or TRBD2 (5 bases each). This CDR3 is built from 15 residues. CDR1 is SQVTM, CDR2 ANQGSEA, per germline. V was cut by 3 bases and J by 5 bases, with 17 bases left in between. CDR3 in DNA: TGCAGCGTTGAGGCTCCAGTGGGGGTTAACAATGAGCAGTTCTTC. Its translation: CSVEAPVGVNNEQFF.

This clonotype was counted ten times or more. The chain combines TRBV7-2 with TRBJ2-7; D is unclear. The CDR3 is 13 residues long. V was cut by 5 bases and J by 6 bases, with 14 bases left in between. Germline loops: CDR1 SGHTA, CDR2 FQGNSA. CDR3 protein: CASSPLLKIEQYF. The DNA of the CDR3 is TGTGCCAGCAGCCCTCTTCTGAAGATCGAGCAGTACTTC.

This clonotype was seen ten or more times. The chain has TRBV7-9 and TRBJ2-2; D tentatively fits TRBD1 or TRBD2 (5 bases each). The CDR3 spans 12 residues. Germline V gene sequence: CDR1 SEHNR, CDR2 FQNEAQ (reference sequence). The V end lost 5 bases, the J end lost 4 bases, and 5 bases lay between the germline ends. CDR3 coding DNA: TGTGCCAGCAGCGGGACCACCGGGGAGCTGTTTTTT. Translating it yields CASSGTTGELFF.

This clonotype was seen repeatedly, ten times or more. The V call is TRBV7-8, the J call TRBJ2-1; perhaps D is TRBD1 or TRBD2 (5 bases each). There are 16 residues in the CDR3. Germline CDR1 is SGHVS and CDR2 is FQNEAQ. With 2 bases removed from V and 5 bases from J, the gap between germline ends came to 16 bases. CDR3 in amino acids: CASSLTGPERNNEQFF. CDR3 coding DNA: TGTGCCAGCAGCTTAACGGGGCCTGAGCGCAACAATGAGCAGTTCTTC.

This clonotype was seen a few times. V and J are TRBV12-3 or TRBV12-4 and TRBJ1-1; no firm D call. The ends were cut back, 5 bases at V and 13 bases at J, with 14 bases in the middle. This CDR3 contains 11 residues. Here the CDR3 DNA reads TGTGCCAGCAGTCAATCTTGGGATCATTTCTTT. Translating gives CASSQSWDHFF.

The chain joins TRBV4-1 to TRBJ2-3; 9 positions agree with TRBD2. This CDR3 has 14 residues. Germline loops: CDR1 MGHRA, CDR2 YSYEKL. Trimming cost V 3 bases and J 8 bases; bases outside gene matches: 6. CDR3 nucleotides: TGCGCCAGCAGCCACGGCGGGGGGGCAGCTACGCAGTATTTT. Residues: CASSHGGGAATQYF.

This clonotype came up many times. V is TRBV6-1 and J is TRBJ1-1, with a tentative D call TRBD1 (5 bases). The V and J ends lost 4 bases and 0 bases respectively, with 18 bases between them. Germline CDR1 and CDR2: MNHNS and SASEGT. The CDR3 runs to 17 residues. CDR3 sequence reads: CASSGMGRTLLNTEAFF. The CDR3 DNA reads as TGTGCCAGCAGTGGAATGGGACGGACGCTTTTGAACACTGAAGCTTTCTTT.

A few counts support this clonotype. The chain employs TRBV6-5 and TRBJ2-1; D tentatively fits TRBD1 or TRBD2 (6 bases each). The germline V gene has CDR1 MNHEY and CDR2 SVGAGI. The length of the CDR3 is 15 residues. With 6 bases removed from V and 6 bases from J, the gap between germline ends came to 18 bases. The CDR3 region is CASSPIGGARNEQFF. The CDR3 DNA sequence: TGTGCCAGCAGCCCTATCGGGGGCGCCCGCAATGAGCAGTTCTTC.

This rearrangement joins TRBV5-1 to TRBJ1-2, with a weak D call TRBD1 (5 bases). The V end was cut by 4 bases, the J end by 4 bases, with 14 bases between. The CDR3 length is 14 residues. Germline V gene data show CDR1 as SGHRS and CDR2 as YFSETQ. The chain's CDR3 is CASSLQGRSYGYTF. CDR3 sequence (DNA): TGCGCCAGCAGCCTCCAGGGTCGGAGCTATGGCTACACCTTC.

The genes are TRBV20-1 and TRBJ1-5; no definite D call. This CDR3 is 13 amino acids long. Trimming removed 0 bases at V and 7 bases at J, with 10 bases between. Germline loops: CDR1 DFQATT, CDR2 SNEGSKA (reference sequence). The CDR3 spells CSARDEGPQPQHF. Here the CDR3 DNA reads TGCAGTGCTAGAGATGAGGGTCCCCAGCCCCAGCATTTT.

In its sample, this clonotype was seen many times. The chain combines TRBV12-5 with TRBJ2-1; 10 nucleotides align to TRBD2. J gave up 4 bases and V 3 bases, and 6 bases lay outside the gene matches. This CDR3 has 16 amino acids. Germline values: CDR1 LGHNT, CDR2 FRNRAP. CDR3 nucleotides: TGTGCTAGTGGTTTTCTAGCGGGGGATGAGTACAATGAGCAGTTCTTC. As protein: CASGFLAGDEYNEQFF. Supplemented by reference TRBV12-5 and TRBJ2-1, the full variable domain reads DARVTQTPRHKVTEMGQEVTMRCQPILGHNTVFWYRQTMMQGLELLAYFRNRAPLDDSGMPKDRFSAEMPDATLATLKIQPSEPRDSAVYFCASGFLAGDEYNEQFFGPGTRLTVL.

The V and J genes are TRBV27 and TRBJ1-3; tentatively, D is TRBD1 (5 bases). This CDR3 comprises 15 residues. V was pared by 10 bases and J by 1 base, with 17 bases between. The germline gives CDR1 MNHEY, CDR2 SMNVEV (reference sequence). Written as DNA, the CDR3 is TGTGCCACCTTAGGATACGGGGCTTCTGGAAACACCATATATTTT. Amino acid sequence: CATLGYGASGNTIYF.

The sample holds a few counts of this clonotype. This chain uses TRBV13 with TRBJ2-1; 7 bases match TRBD1. The CDR3 is made up of 16 amino acids. Germline values: CDR1 PRHDT, CDR2 FYEKMQ (reference sequence). Trimming cost V 5 bases and J 4 bases; bases outside gene matches: 11. The CDR3 nucleotides read TGTGCCAGCAGCCCCCCTGACAGGGATGGGTACAATGAGCAGTTCTTC. It encodes CASSPPDRDGYNEQFF.

J is TRBJ1-5 and V is TRBV19; TRBD1 is a possible D gene (6 bases). The CDR3 sequence is 13 residues long. Germline CDR1 LNHDA, CDR2 SQIVND (reference sequence). Deletions cut 4 bases from V and 11 bases from J, with 15 bases between. The DNA for the CDR3 is TGTGCCAGTAGTACGCTCTCACAGGGCTCCCAGCATTTT. Its translation: CASSTLSQGSQHF.

This clonotype was recorded many times. The V gene is TRBV6-5, the J gene TRBJ1-5; no firm D call. Germline CDR1 is MNHEY and CDR2 is SVGAGI. The CDR3 is 13 residues long. V was clipped by 2 bases and J by 0 bases, with 2 bases between them. CDR3 bases: TGTGCCAGCAGTTACAATAGCAATCAGCCCCAGCATTTT. Translated, it gives CASSYNSNQPQHF.

This clonotype was seen a handful of times. The rearrangement joins TRBV2 to TRBJ2-1, with TRBD2 matching 10 bases. The CDR3 covers 16 residues. Germline V gives CDR1 SNHLY, CDR2 FYNNEI. Unmatched junction bases numbered 8, after V lost 1 base and J lost 8 bases. The CDR3 sequence: CASSEGLAGAKDEQFF. The CDR3 bases are TGTGCCAGCAGTGAAGGGCTAGCGGGGGCTAAGGATGAGCAGTTCTTC.

The chain joins TRBV12-3 or TRBV12-4 to TRBJ1-2, with 7 bases matching TRBD1. V was clipped by 8 bases and J by 4 bases; unmatched bases: 4. This CDR3 region has 12 residues. CDR3 DNA: TGTGCCAGCTGCAGGGGGGGCTATGGCTACACCTTC. This sequence encodes CASCRGGYGYTF.

The genes are TRBV25-1 and TRBJ1-2, with D perhaps TRBD1 (6 bases). The CDR3 is 15 amino acids. Germline CDR1 is MGHDK and CDR2 is SYGVNS. Deletions cut 4 bases from V and 3 bases from J, with 15 bases between. The CDR3 DNA reads TGTGCCAGCAGTGGCCCGAGAGGGGGTGACTATGGCTACACCTTC. Its translation: CASSGPRGGDYGYTF.

This clonotype was picked up a small number of times. The chain links TRBV2 to TRBJ1-4, with TRBD1 as a possible D gene (5 bases). V was clipped by 6 bases and J by 5 bases, with 16 bases between them. The length of the CDR3 is 15 residues. Per the germline V gene, CDR1 is SNHLY and CDR2 is FYNNEI. The CDR3 region has the DNA TGTGCCAGCAGGAAAGACAGCTACCTAAATGAAAAACTGTTTTTT. Amino acid sequence: CASRKDSYLNEKLFF.

Ten or more counts support this clonotype. The CDR3 sequence: CASSLGRRRGWTDLTADTQYF. Here the CDR3 DNA reads TGTGCCAGCAGCTTAGGACGCCGAAGGGGGTGGACTGACCTCACTGCAGATACGCAGTATTTT. This chain connects TRBV7-8 to TRBJ2-3, with D perhaps TRBD1 (6 bases). This CDR3 spans 21 amino acids. Germline values: CDR1 SGHVS, CDR2 FQNEAQ. Trimming took off 1 base at V and 4 bases at J, with 30 bases between the two ends.